This is a list of T cell receptor beta chains from one sample in a study of technical replicates of blood from a handful of donors. Data came from immunoSEQ multiplex PCR; TCRdb stores just in-frame clones and leaves some out. The sample carries over 85,000 clones, approximately 95% recorded once. The sequencing input was T cells isolated from PBMCs. These receptors all stem from a human donor in good health. Both conserved end residues are part of each CDR3. The order of the fields is V gene, J gene, CDR3 length, CDR3 protein.

V: TRBV14; J: TRBJ2-3; length: 14; CDR3: CASSPGLPTDTQYF
V: TRBV5-1; J: TRBJ1-2; length: 13; CDR3: CASRGQSSYGYTF
V: TRBV15; J: TRBJ1-2; length: 14; CDR3: CATSLREDLYGYTF
V: TRBV7-9; J: TRBJ2-7; length: 14; CDR3: CASASLQGAYEQYF
V: TRBV27; J: TRBJ2-7; length: 11; CDR3: CASGDSYEQYF
V: TRBV7-2; J: TRBJ2-1; length: 15; CDR3: CASSFMASGNNEQFF
V: TRBV5-5; J: TRBJ1-2; length: 17; CDR3: CASSLRQFPSNFYGYTF
V: TRBV10-1; J: TRBJ2-7; length: 12; CDR3: CATGTADYEQYF
V: TRBV5-1; J: TRBJ2-5; length: 13; CDR3: CASDGLAGGSQYF
V: TRBV29-1; J: TRBJ2-5; length: 10; CDR3: CSVAGETQYF
V: TRBV9; J: TRBJ2-1; length: 15; CDR3: CASSVGRVGNNEQFF
V: TRBV7-8; J: TRBJ2-1; length: 16; CDR3: CATHDKTLSSYNEQFF
V: TRBV2; J: TRBJ2-1; length: 16; CDR3: CASSGRLAGGFGEQFF
V: TRBV4-1; J: TRBJ2-1; length: 16; CDR3: CASSQVGRGSYNEQFF